The 24 T cell receptor beta chains reported below all come from one sample, sequenced in a study of T-cell memory formation after mild COVID-19. A single record per CDR3 protein comes from TCRdb applying MiXCR to the 5' RACE reads. The sample shows 550,000 to 650,000 distinct CDR3 sequences, 15% to 20% of them seen only once. The sequencing sample was made of PBMCs or a T cell subset sorted from them (not recorded which). The receptor source for this set is an adult woman who had mild COVID-19 (a few samples of this study predate the infection). Cell type and time point are not known.

This clonotype was recorded a few times. One junction end does not reproduce the germline sequence, and a read error may be involved. The chain is built from TRBV6-5 and TRBJ1-1; D remains ambiguous. Germline V CDR1 and CDR2: MNHEY, SVGAGI. This CDR3 region has 14 residues. The CDR3 bases are TGTGCCAGCACCTCAGTCGGGGTGAATACTGAAGCTTTCTTT. Protein sequence: CASTSVGVNTEAFF.

This clonotype was seen a handful of times. The chain uses TRBV7-3 and TRBJ2-7, with 7 positions matching TRBD1. Trimming at V came to 5 bases and at J to 4 bases, leaving 11 bases not matched to a gene. This CDR3 region has 15 residues. CDR1 SGHTA and CDR2 FQGTGA come from the germline V gene. CDR3 in amino acids: CASSVTGVPGYEQYF. CDR3 DNA sequence: TGTGCCAGCAGCGTTACAGGGGTCCCAGGGTACGAGCAGTACTTC.

This rearrangement joins TRBV7-3 to TRBJ2-7; no clear D gene. V gave up 6 bases and J gave up 4 bases, with 10 bases separating them. The CDR3 consists of 12 residues. Germline assignment: CDR1 SGHTA and CDR2 FQGTGA. The CDR3: CASSPTIYEQYF. For the CDR3, the DNA is TGTGCCAGCAGTCCCACCATATACGAGCAGTACTTC.

This clonotype was counted a few times. V is TRBV7-9 and J is TRBJ2-5; D not resolved. CDR3 length: 14 residues. The V end lost 4 bases, the J end lost 5 bases, and 14 bases lay between the germline ends. CDR1 SEHNR and CDR2 FQNEAQ come from the germline V gene (reference sequence). CDR3 sequence reads: CASSSHTRRETQYF. In DNA, the CDR3 is TGTGCCAGCAGCTCACACACGCGTCGGGAGACCCAGTACTTC.

V and J are TRBV27 and TRBJ2-3, with 9 nucleotides matching TRBD1. The CDR3 is 15 amino acids. Germline V CDR1 and CDR2: MNHEY, SMNVEV (reference sequence). V lost 4 bases to trimming and J lost 6 bases; unmatched junction nucleotides: 8. The CDR3 DNA is TGTGCCAGCAGTTATGGACAGGGGTATGGGGATACGCAGTATTTT. This gives the protein CASSYGQGYGDTQYF.

The chain employs TRBV19 and TRBJ2-2, with D unclear. The CDR3 has 12 amino acids. V lost 8 bases, J lost 3 bases, and 7 bases lay in between. Per the germline V gene, CDR1 is LNHDA and CDR2 is SQIVND (reference sequence). CDR3 residues: CASPTDTGELFF. CDR3 DNA: TGTGCCAGTCCTACGGACACCGGGGAGCTGTTTTTT. The whole variable domain, filled in from reference TRBV19 and TRBJ2-2, reads DGGITQSPKYLFRKEGQNVTLSCEQNLNHDAMYWYRQDPGQGLRLIYYSQIVNDFQKGDIAEGYSVSREKKESFPLTVTSAQKNPTAFYLCASPTDTGELFFGEGSRLTVL.

The gene calls are TRBV11-2 and TRBJ2-2; D gene unclear. Germline V CDR1 and CDR2: SGHAT, FQNNGV. This CDR3 has 14 residues. Deletions cut 5 bases from V and 4 bases from J, with 11 bases between. For the CDR3, the DNA is TGTGCCAGCAGCCCGGACCAAATCACCGGGGAGCTGTTTTTT. This translates into CASSPDQITGELFF.

This rearrangement joins TRBV2 to TRBJ2-7; 9 positions match TRBD1. This CDR3 has 13 residues. With V trimmed by 7 bases and J by 5 bases, 6 bases remained unmatched. Germline CDR1 is SNHLY and CDR2 is FYNNEI. In DNA form, the CDR3 reads TGTGCCAGCAAAACGACAGGGGGAAACGAGCAGTACTTC. Translation: CASKTTGGNEQYF.

This clonotype was observed a handful of times. This rearrangement joins TRBV18 to TRBJ2-7; D perhaps matches TRBD1 (5 bases). V was shortened by 2 bases and J by 6 bases, with 14 bases between the two germline ends. The CDR3 contains 14 residues. Germline V CDR1 and CDR2: KGHSH, LQKENI. The CDR3 sequence: CASSPGAQTLEQYF. Here the CDR3 DNA reads TGTGCCAGCTCACCAGGGGCGCAGACGCTCGAGCAGTACTTC.

This clonotype appeared a few times. The genes are TRBV27 and TRBJ2-7, with a tentative D call TRBD1 (5 bases). The CDR3 is 13 residues long. CDR1 and CDR2 (germline): MNHEY, SMNVEV (reference sequence). Trimming removed 6 bases from V and 0 bases from J, with 9 bases in between. The CDR3 nucleotides read TGTGCCAGCAGCAGGACAAACTCCTACGAGCAGTACTTC. Its translation: CASSRTNSYEQYF.

This clonotype was seen a few times. The chain links TRBV20-1 to TRBJ1-5; D not resolved. CDR1 is DFQATT and CDR2 is SNEGSKA in the germline V gene (reference sequence). This CDR3 spans 15 amino acids. The V end was cut by 4 bases, the J end by 2 bases, with 15 bases between. The CDR3 DNA reads as TGCAGTGCTAAGCGTGCGGGATCGGGCAATCAGCCCCAGCATTTT. It encodes CSAKRAGSGNQPQHF.

The chain couples TRBV7-2 to TRBJ1-5, with 7 positions matching TRBD1. Germline loops: CDR1 SGHTA, CDR2 FQGNSA. This CDR3 is built from 17 residues. After removal of 0 bases from V and 6 bases from J, the junction contained 11 bases not matched to a gene. CDR3 in DNA: TGTGCCAGCAGCTTAGCGCGACAGGGCGTCGGTAGTCAGCCCCAGCATTTT. It codes for CASSLARQGVGSQPQHF.

This clonotype showed up just a few times. CDR3 coding DNA: TGTGCCAGCAGCTCCCCTTTAGCGGGAGGGCCGTATTTT. Translation gives CASSSPLAGGPYF. The gene calls are TRBV7-9 and TRBJ2-3, with TRBD2 matching over 11 bases. Unmatched junction bases numbered 8, after V lost 4 bases and J lost 14 bases. The germline gives CDR1 SEHNR, CDR2 FQNEAQ (reference sequence). The CDR3 has 13 residues.

The table lists this clonotype with a few counts. This chain uses TRBV4-2 with TRBJ2-3; 10 bases are shared with TRBD2. The CDR3 sequence is 18 residues long. The germline V gene has CDR1 LGHNA and CDR2 YNFKEQ. The V and J ends lost 0 bases and 4 bases, in that order; junction bases with no gene match: 10. CDR3 amino acids: CASSQEGAQRGGPDTQYF. Here the CDR3 DNA reads TGTGCCAGCAGCCAAGAGGGGGCGCAGCGGGGGGGCCCAGATACGCAGTATTTT.

This clonotype has ten or more counts. The chain carries TRBV7-8 and TRBJ1-4; 9 nucleotides line up with TRBD1. V trimming: 3 bases; J trimming: 8 bases; junction bases outside the gene matches: 13. In germline, CDR1 is SGHVS, CDR2 FQNEAQ. This CDR3 spans 17 amino acids. CDR3 coding DNA: TGTGCCAGCAGCTTGCGGCCCCGGGACAGGGTCTGGGAAAAACTGTTTTTT. Encoded protein: CASSLRPRDRVWEKLFF.

V is TRBV7-9 and J is TRBJ2-1, with TRBD2 identical over 7 bases. CDR3 length equals 15 residues. Germline CDR1 reads SEHNR; CDR2 reads FQNEAQ (reference sequence). Germline trimming cut 1 base from V and 5 bases from J; bases unmatched to any gene: 5. The chain's CDR3 is CASSLVVGGDNEQFF. The CDR3 DNA is TGTGCCAGCAGCTTAGTGGTGGGAGGGGACAATGAGCAGTTCTTC.

The rearrangement joins TRBV13 to TRBJ2-1; tentative D call: TRBD1 (5 bases). There are 14 residues in the CDR3. The V end was cut by 5 bases, the J end by 10 bases, with 18 bases between. The germline gives CDR1 PRHDT, CDR2 FYEKMQ (reference sequence). CDR3 protein: CASSLPTTYREQFF. CDR3 nucleotide sequence: TGTGCCAGCAGCCTCCCTACGACCTACAGGGAGCAGTTCTTC.

The chain combines TRBV7-9 with TRBJ1-1, with D possibly TRBD1 on 5 matching bases. The CDR3 spans 15 residues. The V end was cut by 4 bases, the J end by 4 bases, with 16 bases between. Germline assignment: CDR1 SEHNR and CDR2 FQNEAQ (reference sequence). As DNA, the CDR3 is TGTGCCAGCAGCTCAACCCGACAGAGCAGCACTGAAGCTTTCTTT. This codes for CASSSTRQSSTEAFF.

This clonotype has just a few counts. The chain uses TRBV27 and TRBJ2-7; D might be TRBD2 (7 bases). Trimming cost V 10 bases and J 4 bases, with 17 bases left between them. Germline V CDR1 and CDR2: MNHEY, SMNVEV (reference sequence). This CDR3 spans 13 amino acids. CDR3 amino acids: CANMGGLAYEQYF. CDR3 nucleotide sequence: TGTGCCAACATGGGGGGGCTCGCGTACGAGCAGTACTTC.

The chain combines TRBV5-8 with TRBJ2-5; 9 bases agree with TRBD1. The CDR3 length is 15 residues. Germline V gene lookup returns CDR1 SGHTS and CDR2 YDEGEE. After removal of 4 bases from V and 0 bases from J, the junction contained 4 bases not matched to a gene. CDR3: CASSRGTGNQETQYF. The CDR3 DNA reads TGTGCCAGCAGCCGAGGGACAGGGAACCAAGAGACCCAGTACTTC.

This clonotype has a count of ten or more. This chain uses TRBV3-1 with TRBJ2-1; 8 bases agree with TRBD1. CDR1 is LGHDT and CDR2 is YNNKEL in the germline V gene (reference sequence). The J segment lost 4 bases and the V segment lost 2 bases, leaving 7 bases of the junction unmatched. This CDR3 has 16 residues. The CDR3, as DNA: TGTGCCAGCAGCCAAATTTGGGGACAGGCGTACAATGAGCAGTTCTTC. Translated: CASSQIWGQAYNEQFF.

There are a few counts of this clonotype. CDR3 DNA sequence: TGTGCCAGCAGCACCCGCCCCGGGGAGCTGTTTTTT. Its translation: CASSTRPGELFF. The chain couples TRBV7-6 to TRBJ2-2, with no clear D. Germline V CDR1 and CDR2: SGHVS, FNYEAQ. Between the trimmed V and J ends, which lost 5 bases and 6 bases, there was a span of 7 bases. The CDR3 runs 12 residues.

The chain combines TRBV7-8 with TRBJ2-5; no firm D call. Trimming took off 4 bases at V and 14 bases at J, with 14 bases between the two ends. The germline V gene encodes CDR1 SGHVS and CDR2 FQNEAQ. This CDR3 contains 11 residues. CDR3 coding DNA: TGTGCCAGCAGCTACGGTTTGATCCATTACTTC. As protein: CASSYGLIHYF.

Only a few counts were recorded for this clonotype. This chain connects TRBV11-1 to TRBJ2-7; 13 bases line up with TRBD2. V lost 4 bases, J lost 3 bases, and 6 bases stayed unmatched. Germline V lookup: CDR1 SGHAT, CDR2 FQDESV (reference sequence). The CDR3 covers 16 residues. The CDR3 here is CASSWGLAGTNYEQYF. The DNA of the CDR3 is TGTGCCAGCAGCTGGGGACTAGCGGGAACAAACTACGAGCAGTACTTC.